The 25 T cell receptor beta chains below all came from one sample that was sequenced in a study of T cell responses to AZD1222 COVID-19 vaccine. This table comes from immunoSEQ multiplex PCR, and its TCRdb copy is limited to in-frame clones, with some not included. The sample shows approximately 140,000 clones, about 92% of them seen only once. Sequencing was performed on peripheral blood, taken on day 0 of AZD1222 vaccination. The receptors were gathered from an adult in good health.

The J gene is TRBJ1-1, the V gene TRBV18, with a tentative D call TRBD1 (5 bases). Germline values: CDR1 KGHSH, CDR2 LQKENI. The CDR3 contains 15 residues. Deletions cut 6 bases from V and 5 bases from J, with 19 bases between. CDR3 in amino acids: CASSPHPEKGTEAFF. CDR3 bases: TGTGCCAGCTCTCCCCACCCTGAAAAGGGGACTGAAGCTTTCTTT. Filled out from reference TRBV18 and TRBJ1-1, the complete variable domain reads NAGVMQNPRHLVRRRGQEARLRCSPMKGHSHVYWYRQLPEEGLKFMVYLQKENIIDESGMPKERFSAEFPKEGPSILRIQQVVRGDSAAYFCASSPHPEKGTEAFFGQGTRLTVV.

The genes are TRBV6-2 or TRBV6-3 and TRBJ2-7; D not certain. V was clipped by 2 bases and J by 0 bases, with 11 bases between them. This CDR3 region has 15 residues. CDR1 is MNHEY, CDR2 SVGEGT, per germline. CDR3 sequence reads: CASSYGDTISYEQYF. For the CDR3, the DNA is TGTGCCAGCAGTTACGGAGACACCATCTCCTACGAGCAGTACTTC.

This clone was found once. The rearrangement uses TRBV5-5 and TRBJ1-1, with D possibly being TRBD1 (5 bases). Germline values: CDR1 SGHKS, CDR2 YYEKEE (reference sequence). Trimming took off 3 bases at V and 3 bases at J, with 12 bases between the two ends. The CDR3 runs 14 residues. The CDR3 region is CASSSQGLDTEAFF. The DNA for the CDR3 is TGTGCCAGCAGCTCCCAGGGTCTGGACACTGAAGCTTTCTTT.

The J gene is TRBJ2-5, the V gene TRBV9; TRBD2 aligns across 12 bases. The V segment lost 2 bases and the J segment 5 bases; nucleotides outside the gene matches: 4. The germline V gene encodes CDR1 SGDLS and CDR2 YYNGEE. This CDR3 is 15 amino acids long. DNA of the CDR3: TGTGCCAGCAGCGTCCTAGCGGGAGGGGGTGAGACCCAGTACTTC. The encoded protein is CASSVLAGGGETQYF.

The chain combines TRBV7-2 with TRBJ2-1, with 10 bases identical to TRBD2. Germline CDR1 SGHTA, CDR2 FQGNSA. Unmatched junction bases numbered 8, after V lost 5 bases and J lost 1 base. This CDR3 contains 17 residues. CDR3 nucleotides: TGTGCCAGCAGCCCAGGGGCTAGCGGGGGATCCTACAATGAGCAGTTCTTC. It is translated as CASSPGASGGSYNEQFF.

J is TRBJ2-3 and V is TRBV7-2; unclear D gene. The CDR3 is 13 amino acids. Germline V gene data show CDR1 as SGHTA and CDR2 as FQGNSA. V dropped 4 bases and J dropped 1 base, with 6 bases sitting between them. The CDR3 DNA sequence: TGTGCCAGCAGCTCCCCTGGCACAGATACGCAGTATTTT. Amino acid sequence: CASSSPGTDTQYF. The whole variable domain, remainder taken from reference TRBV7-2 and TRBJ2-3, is GAGVSQSPSNKVTEKGKDVELRCDPISGHTALYWYRQSLGQGLEFLIYFQGNSAPDKSGLPSDRFSAERTGGSVSTLTIQRTQQEDSAVYLCASSSPGTDTQYFGPGTRLTVL.

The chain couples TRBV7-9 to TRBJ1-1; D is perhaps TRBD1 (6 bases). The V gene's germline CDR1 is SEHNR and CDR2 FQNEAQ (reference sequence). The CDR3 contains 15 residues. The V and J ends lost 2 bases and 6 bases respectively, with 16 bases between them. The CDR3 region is CASSLYREEGPEAFF. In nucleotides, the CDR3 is TGTGCCAGCAGCTTATACAGGGAAGAGGGTCCTGAAGCTTTCTTT.

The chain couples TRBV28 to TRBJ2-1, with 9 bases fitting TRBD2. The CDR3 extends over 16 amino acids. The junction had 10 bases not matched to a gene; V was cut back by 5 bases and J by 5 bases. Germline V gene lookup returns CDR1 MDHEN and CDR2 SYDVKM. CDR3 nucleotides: TGTGCCAGCAGTCGCGATCCCGGGACTAGCAACAATGAGCAGTTCTTC. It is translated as CASSRDPGTSNNEQFF.

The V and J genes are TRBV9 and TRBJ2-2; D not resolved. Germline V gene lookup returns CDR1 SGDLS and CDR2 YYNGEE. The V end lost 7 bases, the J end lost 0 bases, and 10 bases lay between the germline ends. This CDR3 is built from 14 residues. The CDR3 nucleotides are TGTGCCAGCCGCCGCGGTGCGAACACCGGGGAGCTGTTTTTT. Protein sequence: CASRRGANTGELFF.

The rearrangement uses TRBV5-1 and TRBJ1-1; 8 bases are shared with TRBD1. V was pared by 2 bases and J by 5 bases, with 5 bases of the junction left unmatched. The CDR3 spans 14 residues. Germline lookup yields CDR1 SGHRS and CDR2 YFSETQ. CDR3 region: CASSLRQGRTEAFF. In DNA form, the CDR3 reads TGCGCCAGCAGCTTAAGACAGGGGAGGACTGAAGCTTTCTTT.

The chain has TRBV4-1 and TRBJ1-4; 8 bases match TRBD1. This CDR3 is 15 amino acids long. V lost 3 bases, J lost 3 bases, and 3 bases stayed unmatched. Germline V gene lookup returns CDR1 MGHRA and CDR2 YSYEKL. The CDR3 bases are TGCGCCAGCAGCCAGGACAGGGCCTCTAATGAAAAACTGTTTTTT. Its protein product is CASSQDRASNEKLFF.

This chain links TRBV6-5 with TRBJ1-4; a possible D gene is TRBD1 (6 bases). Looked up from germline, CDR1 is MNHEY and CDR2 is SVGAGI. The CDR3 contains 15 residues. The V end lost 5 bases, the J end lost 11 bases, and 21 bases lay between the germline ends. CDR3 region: CASSPFLSGASKLFF. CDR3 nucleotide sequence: TGTGCCAGCAGTCCTTTCCTATCGGGGGCCTCCAAACTGTTTTTT.

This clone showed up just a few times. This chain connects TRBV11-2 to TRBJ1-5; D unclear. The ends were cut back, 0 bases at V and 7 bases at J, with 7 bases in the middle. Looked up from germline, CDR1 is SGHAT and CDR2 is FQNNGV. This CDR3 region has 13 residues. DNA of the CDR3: TGTGCCAGCAGCTTAGATCGCACCCAGCCCCAGCATTTT. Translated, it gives CASSLDRTQPQHF.

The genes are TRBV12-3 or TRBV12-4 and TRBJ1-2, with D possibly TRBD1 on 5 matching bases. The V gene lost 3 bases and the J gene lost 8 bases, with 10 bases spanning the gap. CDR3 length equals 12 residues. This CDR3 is CASSFAGNGYTF. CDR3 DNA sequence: TGTGCCAGCAGTTTTGCAGGGAACGGCTACACCTTC.

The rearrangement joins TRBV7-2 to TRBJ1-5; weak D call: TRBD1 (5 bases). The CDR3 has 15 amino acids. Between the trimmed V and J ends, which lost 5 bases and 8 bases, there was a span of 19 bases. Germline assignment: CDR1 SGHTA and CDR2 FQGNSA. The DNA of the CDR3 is TGTGCCAGCAGCCTATCGGGGGTGTGGAGTGAGCCCCAGCATTTT. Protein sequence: CASSLSGVWSEPQHF.

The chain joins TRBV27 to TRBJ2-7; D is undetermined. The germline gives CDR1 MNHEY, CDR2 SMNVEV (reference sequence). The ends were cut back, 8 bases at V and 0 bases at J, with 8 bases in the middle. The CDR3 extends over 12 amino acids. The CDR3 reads CASGFSSYEQYF. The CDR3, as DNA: TGTGCCAGCGGCTTCAGCTCCTACGAGCAGTACTTC.

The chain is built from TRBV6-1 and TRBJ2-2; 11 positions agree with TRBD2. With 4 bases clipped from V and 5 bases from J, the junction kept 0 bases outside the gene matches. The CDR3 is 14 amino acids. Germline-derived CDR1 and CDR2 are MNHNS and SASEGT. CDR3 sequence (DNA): TGTGCCAGCAGTGGACTAGCGGGGACCGGGGAGCTGTTTTTT. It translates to CASSGLAGTGELFF.

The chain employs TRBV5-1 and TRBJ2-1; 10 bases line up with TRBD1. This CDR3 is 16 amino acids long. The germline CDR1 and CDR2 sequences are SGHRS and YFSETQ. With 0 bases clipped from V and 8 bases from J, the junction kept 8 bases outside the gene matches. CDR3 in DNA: TGCGCCAGCAGCTTGGCCGGGACAGGGGTTAACGATGAGCAGTTCTTC. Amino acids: CASSLAGTGVNDEQFF.

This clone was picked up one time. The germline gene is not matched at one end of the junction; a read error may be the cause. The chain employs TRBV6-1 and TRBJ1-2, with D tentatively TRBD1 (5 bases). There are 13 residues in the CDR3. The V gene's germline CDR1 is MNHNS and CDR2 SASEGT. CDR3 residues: CASREDRPYGYTF. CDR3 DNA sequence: TGTGCCAGCAGGGAAGACAGACCCTATGGCTACACCTTC.

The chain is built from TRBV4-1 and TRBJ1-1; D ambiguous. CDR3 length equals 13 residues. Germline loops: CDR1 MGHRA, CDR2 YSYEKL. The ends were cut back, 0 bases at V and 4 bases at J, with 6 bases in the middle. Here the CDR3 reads CASSQDRSTEAFF. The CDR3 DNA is TGCGCCAGCAGCCAAGATAGGAGCACTGAAGCTTTCTTT.

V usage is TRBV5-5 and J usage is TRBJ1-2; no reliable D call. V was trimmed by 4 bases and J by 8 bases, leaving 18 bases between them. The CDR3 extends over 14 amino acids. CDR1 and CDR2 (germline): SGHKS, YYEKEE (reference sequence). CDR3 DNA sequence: TGTGCCAGCAGCAGGGTCGCCAACCTTGGGGGCTACACCTTC. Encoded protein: CASSRVANLGGYTF.

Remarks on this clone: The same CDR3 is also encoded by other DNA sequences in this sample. The DNA of the CDR3 is TGTGCCAGCAGCCGACAGGGAGGTTCCTACGAGCAGTACTTC. It translates to CASSRQGGSYEQYF. The rearrangement joins TRBV6-5 to TRBJ2-7; perhaps TRBD1 as D (7 bases). The CDR3 loop spans 14 amino acids. V shed 6 bases and J shed 1 base, with 13 bases lying between them. Germline V lookup: CDR1 MNHEY, CDR2 SVGAGI.

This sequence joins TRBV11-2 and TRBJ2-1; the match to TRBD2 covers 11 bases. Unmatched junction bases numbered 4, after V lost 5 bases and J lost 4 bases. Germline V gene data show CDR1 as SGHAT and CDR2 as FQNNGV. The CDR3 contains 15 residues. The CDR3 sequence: CASSATSGEYNEQFF. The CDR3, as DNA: TGTGCCAGCAGCGCGACTAGCGGGGAGTACAATGAGCAGTTCTTC.

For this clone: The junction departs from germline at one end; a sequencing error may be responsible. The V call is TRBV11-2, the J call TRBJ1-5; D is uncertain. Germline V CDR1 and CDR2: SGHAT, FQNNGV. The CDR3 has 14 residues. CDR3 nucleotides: TGTGCCAGCAGTTTAGGAGCCTTCAATCAGCCCCAGCATTTT. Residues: CASSLGAFNQPQHF.

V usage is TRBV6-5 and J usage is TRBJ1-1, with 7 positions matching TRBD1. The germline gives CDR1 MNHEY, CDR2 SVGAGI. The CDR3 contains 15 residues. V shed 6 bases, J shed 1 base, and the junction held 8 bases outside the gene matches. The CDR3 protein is CASRGDRSWNTEAFF. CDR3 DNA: TGTGCCAGCAGGGGGGACAGAAGTTGGAACACTGAAGCTTTCTTT.